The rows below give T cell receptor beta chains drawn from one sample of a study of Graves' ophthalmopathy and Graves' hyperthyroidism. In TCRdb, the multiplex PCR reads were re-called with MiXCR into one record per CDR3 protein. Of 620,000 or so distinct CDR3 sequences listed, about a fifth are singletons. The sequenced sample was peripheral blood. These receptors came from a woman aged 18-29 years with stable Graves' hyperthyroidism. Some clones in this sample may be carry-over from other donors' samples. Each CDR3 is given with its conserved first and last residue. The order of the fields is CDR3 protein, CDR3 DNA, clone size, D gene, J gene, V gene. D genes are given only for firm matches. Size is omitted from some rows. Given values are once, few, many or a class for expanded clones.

CAWSLAGAKNIQYF TGTGCCTGGAGTCTGGCAGGGGCCAAAAACATTCAGTACTTC many NA TRBJ2-4 TRBV30
CSAQVGREETQYF TGCAGTGCGCAGGTTGGGAGGGAAGAGACCCAGTACTTC many TRBD2 TRBJ2-5 TRBV20-1
CAWSGPVTGELFF TGTGCCTGGAGTGGACCCGTCACCGGGGAGCTGTTTTTT few NA TRBJ2-2 TRBV30
CSGSQTGGATEAFF TGCAGCGGAAGTCAGACAGGGGGGGCCACTGAAGCTTTCTTT many TRBD1 TRBJ1-1 TRBV29-1
CASSAGDRGLEAFF TGTGCCAGCAGCGCAGGAGACAGGGGCCTTGAAGCTTTCTTT NA TRBD1 TRBJ1-1 TRBV7-9
CASGRSNQPQHF TGTGCTAGTGGCCGGAGCAATCAGCCCCAGCATTTT many NA TRBJ1-5 TRBV12-5
CASSQDYGTGTVYGYTF TGCGCCAGCAGCCAAGATTATGGGACAGGGACCGTTTATGGCTACACCTTC few TRBD1 TRBJ1-2 TRBV4-1
CASSDAGNTIYF TGTGCCAGCAGTGATGCGGGAAACACCATATATTTT many NA TRBJ1-3 TRBV25-1
CASRARGSYEQYF TGTGCCAGTAGGGCCCGAGGAAGCTACGAGCAGTACTTC NA NA TRBJ2-7 TRBV19
CASSLYSNRGDQPQHF TGTGCCAGCAGCTTATATTCGAATCGGGGAGATCAGCCCCAGCATTTT few NA TRBJ1-5 TRBV7-6
CASSLRTVTNTEAFF TGTGCCAGCAGCCTCCGGACAGTCACGAACACTGAAGCTTTCTTT many NA TRBJ1-1 TRBV7-2
CASSFWVSEAFF TGTGCCAGCAGTTTTTGGGTTAGTGAAGCTTTCTTT NA NA TRBJ1-1 TRBV12-3/TRBV12-4
CSVGTVSETQYF TGCAGCGTTGGGACGGTATCAGAGACCCAGTACTTC many NA TRBJ2-5 TRBV29-1
CASSPGTDLSTDTQYF TGTGCCAGCAGTCCCGGGACAGACTTAAGCACAGATACGCAGTATTTT few TRBD1 TRBJ2-3 TRBV12-3/TRBV12-4
CASSQATGYGSGANVLTF TGCGCCAGCAGCCAAGCGACAGGGTACGGCTCTGGGGCCAACGTCCTGACTTTC many TRBD1 TRBJ2-6 TRBV4-1
CSARDGRRPSSGNTIYF TGCAGTGCTAGAGATGGCAGGCGGCCAAGCTCTGGAAACACCATATATTTT few NA TRBJ1-3 TRBV20-1
CASSWPRSGETQYF TGTGCCAGCAGTTGGCCCCGTAGCGGGGAGACCCAGTACTTC many TRBD2 TRBJ2-5 TRBV28
CASSVVGGDTGELFF TGTGCCAGCAGCGTAGTCGGAGGGGACACCGGGGAGCTGTTTTTT NA NA TRBJ2-2 TRBV9
CSASHRGQSSYNSPLHF TGCAGTGCTAGCCACAGGGGGCAAAGCTCCTATAATTCACCCCTCCACTTT few TRBD1 TRBJ1-6 TRBV20-1
CSVVLRGSIGNQPQHF TGCAGCGTGGTCCTGAGGGGCTCCATTGGCAATCAGCCCCAGCATTTT many NA TRBJ1-5 TRBV29-1
CASSRYWGKRMNTEAFF TGTGCCAGCTCCCGGTACTGGGGCAAGCGCATGAACACTGAAGCTTTCTTT many NA TRBJ1-1 TRBV27
CSVEGRGGAQVETQYF TGCAGCGTTGAAGGGAGAGGGGGGGCTCAAGTGGAGACCCAGTACTTC many NA TRBJ2-5 TRBV29-1
CASSRHSTGELFF TGTGCCAGCAGTCGGCACTCCACCGGGGAGCTGTTTTTT NA NA TRBJ2-2 TRBV12-3/TRBV12-4
CASSSGQPHQETQYF TGCGCCAGCAGCTCTGGACAGCCCCATCAAGAGACCCAGTACTTC once NA TRBJ2-5 TRBV5-1
CAWSEGGSNQPQHF TGTGCCTGGAGTGAAGGGGGCAGCAATCAGCCCCAGCATTTT NA TRBD1 TRBJ1-5 TRBV30
CATSRVRSRVNYGYTF TGTGCCACCAGCAGAGTTCGTTCCAGGGTGAACTATGGCTACACCTTC many NA TRBJ1-2 TRBV15
CASSEEGGYTF TGTGCCAGCAGTGAAGAGGGGGGCTACACCTTC NA NA TRBJ1-2 TRBV2
CASSAQRVTGNTIYF TGTGCCAGTAGCGCACAAAGAGTTACTGGAAACACCATATATTTT NA NA TRBJ1-3 TRBV19
CASSYGDNDGYTF TGTGCCAGCAGTTACGGGGATAACGATGGCTACACCTTC NA NA TRBJ1-2 TRBV6-5
CASSTGFTGELFF TGTGCCAGCAGTACAGGGTTCACCGGGGAGCTGTTTTTT many NA TRBJ2-2 TRBV12-3/TRBV12-4
CSVEEDSGRARGELFF TGCAGCGTTGAGGAGGATAGCGGGAGGGCCCGGGGGGAGCTGTTTTTT many TRBD2 TRBJ2-2 TRBV29-1
CASSSGLRGFQPQHF TGTGCCAGCAGCAGCGGGCTGCGTGGTTTTCAGCCCCAGCATTTT NA NA TRBJ1-5 TRBV12-3/TRBV12-4
CASKKDYTETQYF TGTGCCAGCAAGAAGGACTATACGGAGACCCAGTACTTC many NA TRBJ2-5 TRBV2
CSVGQAGTEAFF TGCAGCGTGGGACAGGCAGGCACTGAAGCTTTCTTT many TRBD1 TRBJ1-1 TRBV29-1
CSVVGGQGIDGYTF TGCAGCGTTGTCGGGGGACAGGGGATCGATGGCTACACCTTC many TRBD1 TRBJ1-2 TRBV29-1
CSARANIPGLAKNIKYF TGCAGTGCTAGAGCTAATATCCCGGGACTAGCCAAAAACATTAAGTACTTC few TRBD2 TRBJ2-4 TRBV20-1
CASSPGPNSYNEKFF TGTGCCAGCAGCCCTGGACCAAACTCCTACAATGAGAAGTTCTTC few NA TRBJ2-1 TRBV7-2
CASSLTSSDGYTF TGTGCCAGCAGTCTCACCAGTTCGGACGGCTACACCTTC many NA TRBJ1-2 TRBV12-3/TRBV12-4
CAGAASGNLLETQYF TGCGCCGGCGCTGCTAGCGGAAACCTCCTAGAGACCCAGTACTTC many TRBD2 TRBJ2-5 TRBV5-1
CAISGQGQGSQTQYF TGTGCCATCAGTGGCCAAGGACAGGGATCACAGACCCAGTACTTC NA TRBD1 TRBJ2-5 TRBV10-3
CASSPDDSPSSYEQYF TGTGCCAGCTCACCTGACGACAGCCCTAGCTCCTACGAGCAGTACTTC NA NA TRBJ2-7 TRBV18
CASSLYVSGDTEAFF TGTGCCAGCAGCTTATATGTCTCCGGGGACACTGAAGCTTTCTTT many NA TRBJ1-1 TRBV7-9
CASSLKQWTNTEAFF TGTGCCAGTAGCCTGAAGCAGTGGACGAACACTGAAGCTTTCTTT NA NA TRBJ1-1 TRBV19
CASSLSRGQETQYF TGTGCCAGCAGTCTTTCCCGGGGACAAGAGACCCAGTACTTC few NA TRBJ2-5 TRBV12-3/TRBV12-4
CASSIRTGASSNQPQHF TGTGCCAGTAGTATCCGGACAGGGGCGAGTAGCAATCAGCCCCAGCATTTT NA TRBD1 TRBJ1-5 TRBV19
CSARDPSFYGGASGPQHF TGCAGTGCTAGAGATCCATCGTTTTATGGGGGGGCATCGGGGCCCCAGCATTTT NA NA TRBJ1-5 TRBV20-1
CSARDRGQGARGYTF TGCAGTGCTAGAGATCGGGGACAGGGGGCCCGTGGCTACACCTTC once TRBD1 TRBJ1-2 TRBV20-1
CASKGVSGANVLTF TGTGCCAGCAAAGGGGTGTCTGGGGCCAACGTCCTGACTTTC many NA TRBJ2-6 TRBV9
CASSRQQGWTTEAFF TGTGCCAGCAGCAGACAACAGGGGTGGACCACTGAAGCTTTCTTT many TRBD1 TRBJ1-1 TRBV7-9
CASSYSGGKNTEAFF TGTGCCAGCAGTTACTCGGGAGGGAAGAACACTGAAGCTTTCTTT many NA TRBJ1-1 TRBV6-5
CASRPLDRGHSPLHF TGTGCCAGCAGGCCCCTGGACAGGGGTCATTCACCCCTCCACTTT many TRBD1 TRBJ1-6 TRBV6-1
CASQDRANTGELFF TGTGCCAGTCAGGACCGAGCGAACACCGGGGAGCTGTTTTTT NA NA TRBJ2-2 TRBV12-3/TRBV12-4
CASSPRVDLQETQYF TGTGCCAGCAGCCCCCGTGTGGACTTACAAGAGACCCAGTACTTC NA NA TRBJ2-5 TRBV9